Each of the 13 T cell receptor beta chains below was sequenced from the same sample in a study of blood T cell repertoires in COVID-19. TCRdb's table, derived via immunoSEQ multiplex PCR, lists solely in-frame clones and lacks some. The data show about 140,000 clones, 75% to 85% seen once. The sequenced sample consisted of peripheral blood. These receptors were collected from a man in his forties or fifties with acute or convalescent COVID-19.

The chain joins TRBV27 to TRBJ1-4; D gene ambiguous. The ends were cut back, 6 bases at V and 3 bases at J, with 20 bases in the middle. This CDR3 region has 17 residues. CDR1 is MNHEY and CDR2 is SMNVEV in the germline V gene (reference sequence). The CDR3 is CASSRAPGALPNEKLFF. DNA for the CDR3: TGTGCCAGCAGCCGAGCCCCCGGAGCACTCCCTAATGAAAAACTGTTTTTT.

This sequence joins TRBV5-1 and TRBJ1-2; perhaps TRBD1 as D (5 bases). V was shortened by 4 bases and J by 7 bases, with 14 bases between the two germline ends. The CDR3 consists of 13 residues. The V gene's germline CDR1 is SGHRS and CDR2 YFSETQ. The CDR3 sequence: CASSRATESGYTF. CDR3 bases: TGCGCCAGCAGCCGGGCGACAGAATCTGGCTACACCTTC.

The chain couples TRBV5-1 to TRBJ1-1; D may be TRBD1 (6 bases). There are 14 residues in the CDR3. The germline V gene has CDR1 SGHRS and CDR2 YFSETQ. The V gene lost 4 bases and the J gene lost 0 bases, with 10 bases spanning the gap. As DNA, the CDR3 is TGCGCCAGCAGCCCTAGGGGGATGAACACTGAAGCTTTCTTT. Translation gives CASSPRGMNTEAFF.

Comment on this clone: Additional DNA sequences in this sample encode the identical CDR3. The chain carries TRBV7-9 and TRBJ1-1, with D possibly TRBD1 on 5 matching bases. Germline loops: CDR1 SEHNR, CDR2 FQNEAQ (reference sequence). V was cut by 5 bases and J by 1 base, with 8 bases left in between. This CDR3 comprises 13 residues. The CDR3, as DNA: TGTGCCAGCAGCCCCGGGGGGAACACTGAAGCTTTCTTT. Its protein is CASSPGGNTEAFF.

V gene TRBV3-1 (or the pseudogene TRBV3-2) combines with J gene TRBJ1-5, with no clear D. The V and J ends lost 0 bases and 3 bases respectively, with 9 bases between them. The CDR3 loop spans 15 amino acids. CDR1 and CDR2 from the germline V gene are LGHDT and YNNKEL (reference sequence). The chain's CDR3 is CASSQDRGFNQPQHF. As DNA, the CDR3 is TGTGCCAGCAGCCAAGATAGAGGGTTCAATCAGCCCCAGCATTTT.

DNA of the CDR3: TGTGCCAGCAGCTTAGGGAGGGGGGGCTCCTACAATGAGCAGTTCTTC. Its translation is CASSLGRGGSYNEQFF. The gene calls are TRBV11-2 and TRBJ2-1, with a tentative D call TRBD2 (7 bases). The CDR3 is made up of 16 amino acids. V shed 1 base and J shed 0 bases, with 10 bases lying between them. The germline V gene has CDR1 SGHAT and CDR2 FQNNGV.

The chain carries TRBV5-4 and TRBJ2-1; the D gene is possibly TRBD1 (6 bases). Per the germline V gene, CDR1 is SGHNT and CDR2 is YYREEE (reference sequence). Trimming cost V 0 bases and J 5 bases, with 12 bases left between them. The CDR3 extends over 15 amino acids. The CDR3 bases are TGTGCCAGCAGCTTGGGGGGGACACTTAACAATGAGCAGTTCTTC. It is translated as CASSLGGTLNNEQFF.

This clone was seen a handful of times. The V gene is TRBV7-9, the J gene TRBJ1-6; 9 bases are a match to TRBD1. From germline, CDR1 is SEHNR and CDR2 FQNEAQ (reference sequence). V was pared by 5 bases and J by 5 bases, with 7 bases of the junction left unmatched. The CDR3 consists of 16 residues. The DNA of the CDR3 is TGTGCCAGCAGCCGTACAGGGGGCGGACATAATTCACCCCTCCACTTT. Amino acids: CASSRTGGGHNSPLHF.

Remarks on this clone: One junction end disagrees with the germline gene, perhaps due to a read error. This sequence joins TRBV13 and TRBJ2-3; 10 nucleotides match TRBD2. This CDR3 spans 17 amino acids. Germline V CDR1 and CDR2: PRHDT, FYEKMQ (reference sequence). DNA for the CDR3: TGTGTCAGCAGCTCCAGGAGGAGCGGGGGGGACACAGATACGCAGTATTTT. It translates to CVSSSRRSGGDTDTQYF.

This clone came up a few times. The rearrangement links TRBV3-1 (or the pseudogene TRBV3-2) to TRBJ2-3; 10 bases align to TRBD2. Germline V gene data show CDR1 as LGHDT and CDR2 as YNNKEL (reference sequence). The CDR3 runs 18 residues. V was pared by 1 base and J by 6 bases, with 13 bases of the junction left unmatched. The CDR3 reads CASSQVRGTSDGSDTQYF. CDR3 in DNA: TGTGCCAGCAGCCAAGTTCGAGGGACTAGCGATGGGTCGGATACGCAGTATTTT.

The chain recombines TRBV5-4 with TRBJ1-6; 7 nucleotides match TRBD1. Germline V lookup: CDR1 SGHNT, CDR2 YYREEE (reference sequence). The CDR3 runs 18 residues. With 4 bases clipped from V and 0 bases from J, the junction kept 10 bases outside the gene matches. CDR3 in DNA: TGTGCCAGCAGCCGCGACAGGGCGCGCCCCTCCTATAATTCACCCCTCCACTTT. Translated: CASSRDRARPSYNSPLHF.

The rearrangement uses TRBV5-5 and TRBJ2-2, with D possibly matching TRBD2 (6 bases). The length of the CDR3 is 15 residues. Trimming took 6 bases from V and 6 from J, leaving 18 bases between them. Germline values: CDR1 SGHKS, CDR2 YYEKEE (reference sequence). Here the CDR3 DNA reads TGTGCCAGCATCCTCAGGCGGGGTGCTCCCGGGGAGCTGTTTTTT. It yields the protein CASILRRGAPGELFF.

The chain has TRBV24-1 and TRBJ2-2; D is possibly TRBD2 (5 bases). The length of the CDR3 is 15 residues. The germline V gene encodes CDR1 KGHDR and CDR2 SFDVKD. With 2 bases removed from V and 5 bases from J, the gap between germline ends came to 11 bases. Here the CDR3 reads CATSDWGVGTGELFF. The CDR3 DNA is TGTGCCACCAGTGATTGGGGAGTAGGGACCGGGGAGCTGTTTTTT.